The rows below give T cell receptor beta chains drawn from one sample of a study of cytomegalovirus exposure and HLA in healthy donors. Data came from immunoSEQ multiplex PCR; TCRdb stores just in-frame clones and leaves some out. The sample shows 110,000 to 150,000 clones, roughly 80% of them seen only once. Material: PBMCs. All receptors derive from a man aged 40-55 years in good health and CMV-seronegative. The CDR3 runs from the conserved cysteine through the conserved F or W. Fields, in order: clone size, J gene, V gene, D gene, CDR3 DNA, CDR3 protein. A D gene is named only where the DNA matches it firmly. Some rows mark clone size as missing; the rest say once, few, many or name a class of expanded clone.

NA | TRBJ1-4 | TRBV29-1 | TRBD1 | TGCAGCGTAACGTCTGACAGGGGGAATTTAGGTGGGGGACTGTTTTTT | CSVTSDRGNLGGGLFF
NA | TRBJ2-2 | TRBV6-5 | TRBD2 | TGTGCCAGCAGGCTTTACGGGGGGGGCACCGGGGAGCTGTTTTTT | CASRLYGGGTGELFF
NA | TRBJ1-6 | TRBV6-5 | NA | TGTGCCAGCAGGCCCCATACTGATAATTCACCCCTCCACTTT | CASRPHTDNSPLHF
many | TRBJ1-1 | TRBV19 | NA | TGTGCCAGTAGTAACGTGAGGGGGACTGAAGCTTTCTTT | CASSNVRGTEAFF
NA | TRBJ1-2 | TRBV4-1 | TRBD1 | TGCGCCAGCAGCCAAGATCGCCAGGGGGCGGGGTGGTTGGGCTACACCTTC | CASSQDRQGAGWLGYTF
NA | TRBJ2-5 | TRBV4-3 | NA | TGCGCCAGCAGCCAATCCTTACTCAGGAAAGAGACCCAGTACTTC | CASSQSLLRKETQYF
NA | TRBJ2-7 | TRBV4-1 | NA | TGCGCCAGCAGCCAAGGCAGCGGAGCCTACGAGCAGTACTTC | CASSQGSGAYEQYF
NA | TRBJ1-2 | TRBV29-1 | TRBD1 | TGCAGCGTTGAGCCTTTGGGACAGGGCCATGGCTACCCCTTC | CSVEPLGQGHGYPF
few | TRBJ2-7 | TRBV7-9 | NA | TGTGCCAGCAGCATAGGACAGTCCTACGAGCAGTACTTC | CASSIGQSYEQYF
NA | TRBJ1-2 | TRBV9 | NA | TGTGCCAGCAGCGTAGATGGGCAGGGATCGACTTGGGGCTATGGCTACACCTTC | CASSVDGQGSTWGYGYTF
once | TRBJ1-5 | TRBV14 | TRBD1 | TGTGCCAGCAGCCACCCCGTTTTCAGGGGGTATAATCAGCCCCAGCATTTT | CASSHPVFRGYNQPQHF
NA | TRBJ2-7 | TRBV6-5 | TRBD2 | TGTGCCAGCAGACAGAGCGGGGGCCTCTCCTACGAGCAGTACTTC | CASRQSGGLSYEQYF
once | TRBJ2-7 | TRBV7-7 | NA | TGTGCTAGCAGCTTAGAGGGGACAGCGGGCGAGCAGTACTTC | CASSLEGTAGEQYF
NA | TRBJ2-7 | TRBV5-1 | TRBD1 | TGCGCCAGCAGCACAGACAGGGGATCCCCCTACGAGCAGTACTTC | CASSTDRGSPYEQYF